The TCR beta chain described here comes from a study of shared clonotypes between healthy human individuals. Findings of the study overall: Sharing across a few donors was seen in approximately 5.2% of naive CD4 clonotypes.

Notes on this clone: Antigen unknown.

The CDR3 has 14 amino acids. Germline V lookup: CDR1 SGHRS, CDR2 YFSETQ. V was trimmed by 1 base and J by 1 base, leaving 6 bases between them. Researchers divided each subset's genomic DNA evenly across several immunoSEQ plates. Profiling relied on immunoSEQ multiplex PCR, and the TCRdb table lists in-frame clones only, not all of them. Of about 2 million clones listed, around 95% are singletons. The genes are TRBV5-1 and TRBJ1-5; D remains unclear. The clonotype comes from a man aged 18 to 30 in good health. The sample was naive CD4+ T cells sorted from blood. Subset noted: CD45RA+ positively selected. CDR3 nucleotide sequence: TGCGCCAGCAGCTTGACACCCAGCAATCAGCCCCAGCATTTT. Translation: CASSLTPSNQPQHF.